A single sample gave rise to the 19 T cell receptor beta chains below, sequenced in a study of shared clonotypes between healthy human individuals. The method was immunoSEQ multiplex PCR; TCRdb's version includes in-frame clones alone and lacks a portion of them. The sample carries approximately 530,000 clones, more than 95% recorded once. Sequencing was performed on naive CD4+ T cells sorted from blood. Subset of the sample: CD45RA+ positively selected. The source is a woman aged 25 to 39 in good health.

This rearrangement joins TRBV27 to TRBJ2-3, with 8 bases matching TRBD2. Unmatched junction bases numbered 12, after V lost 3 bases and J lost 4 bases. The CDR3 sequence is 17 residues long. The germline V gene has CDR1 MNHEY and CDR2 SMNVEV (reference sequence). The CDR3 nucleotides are TGTGCCAGCAGTTTTGGTCGAGTCGGGAGGGCCCCAGATACGCAGTATTTT. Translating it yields CASSFGRVGRAPDTQYF.

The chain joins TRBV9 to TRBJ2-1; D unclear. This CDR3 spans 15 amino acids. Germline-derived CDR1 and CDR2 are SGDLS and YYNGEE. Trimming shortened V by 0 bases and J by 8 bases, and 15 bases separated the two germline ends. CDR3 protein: CASSVEFTSRDEQFF. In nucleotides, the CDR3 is TGTGCCAGCAGCGTAGAGTTTACCAGCAGAGATGAGCAGTTCTTC.

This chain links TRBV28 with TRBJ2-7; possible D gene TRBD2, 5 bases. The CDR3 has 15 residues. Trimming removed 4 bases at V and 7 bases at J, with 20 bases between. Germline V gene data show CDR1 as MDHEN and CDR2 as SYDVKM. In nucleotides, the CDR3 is TGTGCCAGCAGTTCACCCGGTCCGGCTAGCTGGGAGCAGTACTTC. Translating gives CASSSPGPASWEQYF.

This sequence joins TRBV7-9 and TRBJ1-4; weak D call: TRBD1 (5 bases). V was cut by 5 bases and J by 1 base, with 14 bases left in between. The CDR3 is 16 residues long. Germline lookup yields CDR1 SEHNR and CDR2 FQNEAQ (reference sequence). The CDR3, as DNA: TGTGCCAGCAGCCCCCGACCCCAGGGAACTAATGAAAAACTGTTTTTT. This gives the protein CASSPRPQGTNEKLFF. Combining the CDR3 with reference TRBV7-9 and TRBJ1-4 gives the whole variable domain DTGVSQNPRHKITKRGQNVTFRCDPISEHNRLYWYRQTLGQGPEFLTYFQNEAQLEKSRLLSDRFSAERPKGSFSTLEIQRTEQGDSAMYLCASSPRPQGTNEKLFFGSGTQLSVL.

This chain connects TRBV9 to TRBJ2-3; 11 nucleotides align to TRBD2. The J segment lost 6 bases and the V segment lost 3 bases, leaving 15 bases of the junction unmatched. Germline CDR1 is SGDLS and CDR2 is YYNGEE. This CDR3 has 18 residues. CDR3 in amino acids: CASSGRPLAGGNLDTQYF. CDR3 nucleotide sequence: TGTGCCAGCAGCGGAAGACCCCTAGCGGGAGGAAATCTGGATACGCAGTATTTT.

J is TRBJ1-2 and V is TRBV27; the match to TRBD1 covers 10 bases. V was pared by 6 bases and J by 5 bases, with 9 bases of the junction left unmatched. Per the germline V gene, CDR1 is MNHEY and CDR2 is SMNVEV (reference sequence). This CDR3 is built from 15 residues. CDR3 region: CASSYTDRGIYGYTF. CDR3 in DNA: TGTGCCAGCAGCTATACGGACAGGGGGATATATGGCTACACCTTC.

The CDR3 sequence: CASSVQGAAGANVLTF. CDR3 coding DNA: TGCGCCAGCAGCGTCCAGGGGGCAGCTGGGGCCAACGTCCTGACTTTC. This chain uses TRBV10-2 with TRBJ2-6, with 8 bases fitting TRBD1. V lost 6 bases and J lost 2; bases outside the gene matches: 6. Germline CDR1 reads WSHSY; CDR2 reads SAAADI. The CDR3 runs 16 residues.

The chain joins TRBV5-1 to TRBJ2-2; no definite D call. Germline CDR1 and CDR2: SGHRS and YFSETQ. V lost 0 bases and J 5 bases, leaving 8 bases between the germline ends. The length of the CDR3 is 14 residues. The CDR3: CASSLDEVTGELFF. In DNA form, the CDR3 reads TGCGCCAGCAGCTTGGACGAGGTTACCGGGGAGCTGTTTTTT.

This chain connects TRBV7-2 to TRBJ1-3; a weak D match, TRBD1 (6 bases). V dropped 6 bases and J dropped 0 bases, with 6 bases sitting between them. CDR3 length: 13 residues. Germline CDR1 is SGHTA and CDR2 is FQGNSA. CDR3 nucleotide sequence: TGTGCCAGCAGGGACAGCTCTGGAAACACCATATATTTT. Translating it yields CASRDSSGNTIYF.

DNA of the CDR3: TGTGCCAGCTCACCACGGACTACCTCAACTAATGAAAAACTGTTTTTT. Translated, it gives CASSPRTTSTNEKLFF. The rearrangement joins TRBV18 to TRBJ1-4; D unresolved. The CDR3 has 16 residues. V was cut by 1 base and J by 0 bases, with 9 bases left in between. Germline-derived CDR1 and CDR2 are KGHSH and LQKENI.

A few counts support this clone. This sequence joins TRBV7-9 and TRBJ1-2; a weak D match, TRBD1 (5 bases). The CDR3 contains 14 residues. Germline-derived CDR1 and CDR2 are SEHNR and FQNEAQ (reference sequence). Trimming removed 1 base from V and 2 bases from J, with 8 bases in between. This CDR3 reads CASSLGGRNYGYTF. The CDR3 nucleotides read TGTGCCAGCAGCTTAGGGGGGAGAAACTATGGCTACACCTTC.

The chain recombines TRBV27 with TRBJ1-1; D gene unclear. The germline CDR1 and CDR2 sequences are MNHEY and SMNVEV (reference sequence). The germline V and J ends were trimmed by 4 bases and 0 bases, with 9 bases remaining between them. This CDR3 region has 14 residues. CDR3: CASSYGQLNTEAFF. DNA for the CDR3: TGTGCCAGCAGTTATGGCCAGTTGAACACTGAAGCTTTCTTT.

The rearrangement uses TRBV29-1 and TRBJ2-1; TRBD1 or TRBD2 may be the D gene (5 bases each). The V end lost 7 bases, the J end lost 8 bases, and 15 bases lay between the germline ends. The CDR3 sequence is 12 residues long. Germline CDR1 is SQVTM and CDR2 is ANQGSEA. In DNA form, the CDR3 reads TGCAGCGCCGAGGTTGGGGACGATGAGCAGTTCTTC. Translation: CSAEVGDDEQFF.

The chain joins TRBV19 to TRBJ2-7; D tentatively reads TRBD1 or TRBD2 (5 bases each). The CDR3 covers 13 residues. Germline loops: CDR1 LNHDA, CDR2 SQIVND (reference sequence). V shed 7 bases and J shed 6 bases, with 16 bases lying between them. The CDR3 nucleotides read TGTGCCAGTACGGCCGGGACGGAGAGCGAGCAGTACTTC. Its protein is CASTAGTESEQYF.

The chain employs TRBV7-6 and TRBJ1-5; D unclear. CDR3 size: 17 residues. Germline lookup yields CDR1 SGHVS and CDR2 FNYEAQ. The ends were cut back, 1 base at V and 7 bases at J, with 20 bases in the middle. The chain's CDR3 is CASSLGGGKGRNQPQHF. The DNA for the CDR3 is TGTGCCAGCAGCTTAGGGGGAGGGAAGGGCCGGAACCAGCCCCAGCATTTT.

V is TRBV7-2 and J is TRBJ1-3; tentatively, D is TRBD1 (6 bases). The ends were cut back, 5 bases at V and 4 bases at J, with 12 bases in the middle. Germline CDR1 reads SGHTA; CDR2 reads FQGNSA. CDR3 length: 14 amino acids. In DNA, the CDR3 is TGTGCCAGCAGCCCAGCCGGGACAGGAAACACCATATATTTT. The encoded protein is CASSPAGTGNTIYF.

The CDR3 region has the DNA TGTGCCAGCAGTCCCCGGATGCCCCCGGTGAATGAGCAGTTCTTC. This codes for CASSPRMPPVNEQFF. The chain combines TRBV7-9 with TRBJ2-1; unclear D gene. The CDR3 contains 15 residues. Deletions cut 6 bases from V and 7 bases from J, with 19 bases between. Germline V gene sequence: CDR1 SEHNR, CDR2 FQNEAQ (reference sequence).

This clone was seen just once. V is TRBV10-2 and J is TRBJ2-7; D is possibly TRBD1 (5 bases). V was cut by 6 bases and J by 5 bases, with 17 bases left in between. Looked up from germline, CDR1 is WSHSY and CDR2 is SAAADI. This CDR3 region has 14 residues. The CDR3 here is CASRGPHPRDEQYF. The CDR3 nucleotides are TGCGCCAGCAGAGGGCCGCACCCCAGGGACGAGCAGTACTTC.

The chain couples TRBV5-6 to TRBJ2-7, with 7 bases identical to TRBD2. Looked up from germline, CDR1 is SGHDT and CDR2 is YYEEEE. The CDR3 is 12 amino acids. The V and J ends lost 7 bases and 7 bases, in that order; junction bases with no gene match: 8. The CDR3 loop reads CASGRAGAEQYF. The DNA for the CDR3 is TGTGCCAGCGGGCGGGCGGGAGCTGAGCAGTACTTC. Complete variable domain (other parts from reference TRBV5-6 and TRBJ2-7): DAGVTQSPTHLIKTRGQQVTLRCSPKSGHDTVSWYQQALGQGPQFIFQYYEEEERQRGNFPDRFSGHQFPNYSSELNVNALLLGDSALYLCASGRAGAEQYFGPGTRLTVT.